Given below is one TCR beta chain in context. The sample is drawn from a study of blood T cell repertoires in COVID-19. Study information: Samples taken during acute and convalescent COVID-19 were collected in the United States, Italy and Spain. From T cells, B-cell-depleted T cells, or PBMCs came the material, which was cDNA or gDNA.

The CDR3 is 17 amino acids. Original handling: Nucleated cell counts were estimated from reference gene primer amplification. Repertoires were generated with immunoSEQ multiplex PCR, while TCRdb's copy carries only in-frame clones and drops some. V, J and clone size reflect that table, while D and trimming were determined from the DNA. Counted here are 150,000 to 200,000 clones, over 60% occurring once; the ten biggest clones make up roughly 28%. The V call is TRBV21-1, the J call TRBJ2-2; the D call of TRBD1 is as the table states it, not checked on the DNA. TRBV21-1 is annotated as a pseudogene. The sequencing input was peripheral blood. The TCR originated in a woman aged 70-85 years with acute or convalescent COVID-19. CDR3 in amino acids: CASSKLGRTANTGELFF. The CDR3 DNA sequence: TGTGCCAGCAGCAAACTGGGCAGGACAGCGAACACCGGGGAGCTGTTTTTT.